A single sample is the source of the 25 T cell receptor beta chains below, sequenced in a study of blood T cell repertoires in COVID-19. The protocol was immunoSEQ multiplex PCR, while the TCRdb copy is restricted to in-frame clones and leaves out a portion. The data hold about 130,000 clones, with around four fifths observed a single time. Material for sequencing was peripheral blood. The receptor set was obtained from a man in his sixties who had recovered from COVID-19.

The chain combines TRBV29-1 with TRBJ2-3; 10 nucleotides agree with TRBD1. Germline CDR1 SQVTM, CDR2 ANQGSEA. The CDR3 is 13 residues long. V lost 4 bases, J lost 8 bases, and 6 bases stayed unmatched. The CDR3 nucleotides read TGCAGCGTTGGGACAGGGGGGAAAGTTACGCAGTATTTT. This encodes CSVGTGGKVTQYF.

The V call is TRBV21-1, the J call TRBJ1-1; the table's D call of TRBD1 was not tested on the DNA. TRBV21-1 is a pseudogene locus. The length of the CDR3 is 15 residues. The CDR3 spells CASSKAAGGSTEAFF. In DNA form, the CDR3 reads TGTGCCAGCAGCAAAGCGGCAGGGGGTAGCACTGAAGCTTTCTTT.

The chain employs TRBV6-6 and TRBJ1-1; 9 bases are a match to TRBD1. V lost 8 bases, J lost 1 base, and 11 bases stayed unmatched. This CDR3 is built from 16 residues. Germline V CDR1 and CDR2: MNHNY, SVGAGI (reference sequence). The CDR3 nucleotides are TGTGCCAGCCGACGGACAGGGGCGAAGGGGAACACTGAAGCTTTCTTT. This encodes CASRRTGAKGNTEAFF.

V usage is TRBV7-9 and J usage is TRBJ2-5, with 7 bases matching TRBD2. CDR1 and CDR2 (germline): SEHNR, FQNEAQ (reference sequence). V gave up 5 bases and J gave up 5 bases; unmatched junction bases: 11. CDR3 length: 15 residues. CDR3 nucleotides: TGTGCCAGCAGCCCCGCCGGAGCGGGAAGTGAGACCCAGTACTTC. It is translated as CASSPAGAGSETQYF. The variable domain in full, completed from reference TRBV7-9 and TRBJ2-5, reads DTGVSQNPRHKITKRGQNVTFRCDPISEHNRLYWYRQTLGQGPEFLTYFQNEAQLEKSRLLSDRFSAERPKGSFSTLEIQRTEQGDSAMYLCASSPAGAGSETQYFGPGTRLLVL.

The rearrangement joins TRBV18 to TRBJ2-7, with 7 bases that match TRBD1. Germline CDR1 is KGHSH and CDR2 is LQKENI. After removal of 4 bases from V and 5 bases from J, the junction contained 2 bases not matched to a gene. The length of the CDR3 is 12 residues. Here the CDR3 reads CASSRGGHEQYF. CDR3 sequence (DNA): TGTGCCAGCTCACGAGGGGGCCACGAGCAGTACTTC.

The table lists this clone with a few counts. The chain uses TRBV25-1 and TRBJ1-6; 11 positions agree with TRBD1. This CDR3 is 16 amino acids long. Germline assignment: CDR1 MGHDK and CDR2 SYGVNS. After removal of 1 base from V and 9 bases from J, the junction contained 5 bases not matched to a gene. The CDR3 sequence: CASSESGQGASSPLHF. The CDR3 DNA reads TGTGCCAGCAGTGAATCCGGACAGGGGGCATCTTCACCCCTCCACTTT.

The chain links TRBV7-2 to TRBJ1-2; D is perhaps TRBD1 (5 bases). Looked up from germline, CDR1 is SGHTA and CDR2 is FQGNSA. Trimming removed 5 bases from V and 7 bases from J, with 17 bases in between. This CDR3 is built from 14 residues. CDR3 sequence (DNA): TGTGCCAGCAGCCATGCGGCCAGGGCAGGTGGCTACACCTTC. It codes for CASSHAARAGGYTF.

CDR3 in DNA: TGTGCCAGCAGTATGACAGGGATTGAGCAGTACTTC. Amino acids: CASSMTGIEQYF. The V and J genes are TRBV28 and TRBJ2-7, with 7 bases aligning to TRBD1. Trimming removed 5 bases from V and 7 bases from J; junction bases left unmatched: 5. The CDR3 length is 12 residues. CDR1 and CDR2 from the germline V gene are MDHEN and SYDVKM.

The chain links TRBV6-5 to TRBJ1-2, with D maybe TRBD1 (5 bases). Per the germline V gene, CDR1 is MNHEY and CDR2 is SVGAGI. The CDR3 consists of 13 residues. Trimming took off 2 bases at V and 4 bases at J, with 8 bases between the two ends. For the CDR3, the DNA is TGTGCCAGCAGTTACGCAGGGTTCTATGGCTACACCTTC. Translated: CASSYAGFYGYTF.

The chain employs TRBV14 and TRBJ1-4, with D possibly TRBD1 on 6 matching bases. The germline V and J ends were trimmed by 0 bases and 0 bases, with 11 bases remaining between them. Germline lookup yields CDR1 SGHDN and CDR2 FVKESK. CDR3 length equals 17 residues. Written as DNA, the CDR3 is TGTGCCAGCAGCCAAGATCTTAAGGGGGCAACTAATGAAAAACTGTTTTTT. As protein: CASSQDLKGATNEKLFF.

This clone turned up a few times. The chain uses TRBV7-9 and TRBJ2-2; no firm D call. Germline V gene lookup returns CDR1 SEHNR and CDR2 FQNEAQ (reference sequence). The CDR3 runs to 10 residues. CDR3 region: CGQDTGELFF. DNA for the CDR3: TGTGGGCAGGACACCGGGGAGCTGTTTTTT. The full variable domain, with the rest looked up from reference TRBV7-9 and TRBJ2-2, is DTGVSQNPRHKITKRGQNVTFRCDPISEHNRLYWYRQTLGQGPEFLTYFQNEAQLEKSRLLSDRFSAERPKGSFSTLEIQRTEQGDSAMYLCGQDTGELFFGEGSRLTVL.

The rearrangement links TRBV12-5 to TRBJ1-1; D is perhaps TRBD1 (5 bases). The CDR3 is made up of 17 amino acids. Germline CDR1 and CDR2: LGHNT and FRNRAP. The V end lost 1 base, the J end lost 4 bases, and 19 bases lay between the germline ends. CDR3 loop: CASGLDPGGGLITEAFF. DNA of the CDR3: TGTGCTAGTGGTTTGGACCCTGGGGGAGGGCTTATCACTGAAGCTTTCTTT.

The rearrangement links TRBV7-9 to TRBJ1-3; 10 bases align to TRBD1. The germline gives CDR1 SEHNR, CDR2 FQNEAQ (reference sequence). J was trimmed by 5 bases and V by 1 base; bases with no gene match: 2. This CDR3 contains 15 residues. The CDR3 DNA sequence: TGTGCCAGCAGCTTAGGACAGGGGGCGAGAAACACCATATATTTT. It specifies CASSLGQGARNTIYF.

The V and J genes are TRBV15 and TRBJ2-1; 7 bases are a match to TRBD2. V lost 0 bases and J lost 7; bases outside the gene matches: 6. This CDR3 spans 15 amino acids. Germline V CDR1 and CDR2: LNHNV, YYDKDF (reference sequence). As DNA, the CDR3 is TGTGCCACCAGCAGAGAGCAAGCGGGGTCAAATGAGCAGTTCTTC. Encoded protein: CATSREQAGSNEQFF. The variable domain in full, completed from reference TRBV15 and TRBJ2-1, reads DAMVIQNPRYQVTQFGKPVTLSCSQTLNHNVMYWYQQKSSQAPKLLFHYYDKDFNNEADTPDNFQSRRPNTSFCFLDIRSPGLGDTAMYLCATSREQAGSNEQFFGPGTRLTVL.

About this clone itself: This specimen includes other DNA sequences encoding the same CDR3. The rearrangement uses TRBV19 and TRBJ1-1; the D is unclear. The CDR3 length is 14 residues. V lost 0 bases to trimming and J lost 0 bases, with 5 bases between them. Germline CDR1 LNHDA, CDR2 SQIVND (reference sequence). CDR3 nucleotide sequence: TGTGCCAGTAGTATAGAGACTGTGAACACTGAAGCTTTCTTT. This codes for CASSIETVNTEAFF. Full variable domain (rest looked up from reference TRBV19 and TRBJ1-1): DGGITQSPKYLFRKEGQNVTLSCEQNLNHDAMYWYRQDPGQGLRLIYYSQIVNDFQKGDIAEGYSVSREKKESFPLTVTSAQKNPTAFYLCASSIETVNTEAFFGQGTRLTVV.

V and J are TRBV7-2 and TRBJ1-1; TRBD1 aligns across 8 bases. J was trimmed by 4 bases and V by 5 bases; bases with no gene match: 6. The germline V gene encodes CDR1 SGHTA and CDR2 FQGNSA. The CDR3 length is 14 residues. For the CDR3, the DNA is TGTGCCAGCAGCGCCCAGGGGGCTGGCACTGAAGCTTTCTTT. It specifies CASSAQGAGTEAFF.

This clone was counted a single time. For the CDR3, the DNA is TGTGCCACCCGGGGTCGGGGGGGAAGTCAGCCCCAGCATTTT. It yields the protein CATRGRGGSQPQHF. V and J are TRBV27 and TRBJ1-5; tentatively, D is TRBD1 (5 bases). V lost 10 bases, J lost 6 bases, and 19 bases lay in between. This CDR3 is 14 amino acids long. Germline lookup yields CDR1 MNHEY and CDR2 SMNVEV (reference sequence).

V usage is TRBV7-8 and J usage is TRBJ1-2; 9 nucleotides align to TRBD1. Germline values: CDR1 SGHVS, CDR2 FQNEAQ. J gave up 6 bases and V 4 bases, and 12 bases lay outside the gene matches. The CDR3 extends over 16 amino acids. The CDR3 spells CASSSQPAGQGHGYTF. CDR3 nucleotides: TGTGCCAGCAGCTCCCAGCCGGCGGGACAGGGACATGGCTACACCTTC. The variable domain in full, with the rest retrieved from reference TRBV7-8 and TRBJ1-2, is GAGVSQSPRYKVAKRGQDVALRCDPISGHVSLFWYQQALGQGPEFLTYFQNEAQLDKSGLPSDRFFAERPEGSVSTLKIQRTQQEDSAVYLCASSSQPAGQGHGYTFGSGTRLTVV.

The V gene is TRBV19, the J gene TRBJ1-5, with 8 bases lining up with TRBD1. The length of the CDR3 is 15 residues. With 6 bases clipped from V and 5 bases from J, the junction kept 9 bases outside the gene matches. Germline V gene lookup returns CDR1 LNHDA and CDR2 SQIVND (reference sequence). For the CDR3, the DNA is TGTGCCAGTAGCACAGGGGGTAGGGTTTATCAGCCCCAGCATTTT. Protein sequence: CASSTGGRVYQPQHF.

This clone showed up many times. V is TRBV27 and J is TRBJ2-5, with D perhaps matching TRBD1 (5 bases). Germline loops: CDR1 MNHEY, CDR2 SMNVEV (reference sequence). Deletions cut 6 bases from V and 4 bases from J, with 18 bases between. This CDR3 contains 15 residues. CDR3 sequence reads: CASRTTGTWGETQYF. The CDR3 DNA sequence: TGTGCCAGCAGGACAACAGGTACCTGGGGAGAGACCCAGTACTTC.

This chain connects TRBV7-9 to TRBJ2-5; no clear D. V lost 5 bases, J lost 0 bases, and 4 bases lay in between. The CDR3 has 12 residues. Germline loops: CDR1 SEHNR, CDR2 FQNEAQ (reference sequence). The CDR3 nucleotides read TGTGCCAGCAGCGCGAACCAAGAGACCCAGTACTTC. Amino acids: CASSANQETQYF.

The CDR3 DNA reads TGTGCCAGCAGCTTATCCGGACAGGGTACTACGCAGTATTTT. It translates to CASSLSGQGTTQYF. The chain has TRBV7-3 and TRBJ2-3; 8 nucleotides line up with TRBD1. The germline gives CDR1 SGHTA, CDR2 FQGTGA. The CDR3 totals 14 residues. Trimming at V came to 2 bases and at J to 8 bases, leaving 6 bases not matched to a gene.

CDR3 protein: CASSLGRASRYSYEQYF. In nucleotides, the CDR3 is TGTGCCAGCAGCTTAGGTCGAGCTAGCCGATACTCCTACGAGCAGTACTTC. This chain uses TRBV7-2 with TRBJ2-7, with TRBD2 as a possible D gene (5 bases). With 1 base removed from V and 0 bases from J, the gap between germline ends came to 16 bases. Germline V gene lookup returns CDR1 SGHTA and CDR2 FQGNSA. The CDR3 totals 17 residues.

This chain uses TRBV5-1 with TRBJ1-2; maybe TRBD1 (6 bases). V shed 0 bases and J shed 8 bases, with 14 bases lying between them. CDR1 is SGHRS, CDR2 YFSETQ, per germline. The CDR3 contains 14 residues. CDR3 bases: TGCGCCAGCAGCTTGGGGGCAGGGGCTAACGGCTACACCTTC. Its translation is CASSLGAGANGYTF.

The chain uses TRBV27 and TRBJ2-3; no firm D call. Germline loops: CDR1 MNHEY, CDR2 SMNVEV (reference sequence). The germline V and J ends were trimmed by 2 bases and 0 bases, with 9 bases remaining between them. The CDR3 has 15 amino acids. The CDR3 nucleotides are TGTGCCAGCAGTTTACAGGATCCCAGCACAGATACGCAGTATTTT. Residues: CASSLQDPSTDTQYF.